These T cell receptor beta chains were read from a single sample in a study of shared clonotypes between healthy human individuals. Some clones are missing from TCRdb's copy, which holds only in-frame ones; the method was immunoSEQ multiplex PCR. The table lists 2 million to 2.5 million clones, about 95% of them singletons. Sequencing used naive CD8+ T cells sorted from blood. These TCRs come from a man younger than 35 in good health. The CDR3 runs from the conserved cysteine through the conserved F or W. A D gene is named only where the DNA matches it firmly. Not every row has a clone size; where given, it reads once, few, many or a size class.

j_call	d_call	clone_size	v_call	cdr3_aa	cdr3_nt
TRBJ2-3	TRBD2	NA	TRBV27	CASSFSGGLADTQYF	TGTGCCAGCAGTTTTAGCGGGGGGCTAGCAGATACGCAGTATTTT
TRBJ2-1	TRBD2	NA	TRBV27	CASRTLAGSYNEQFF	TGTGCCAGCAGGACTCTAGCGGGGTCCTACAATGAGCAGTTCTTC
TRBJ2-2	TRBD1	NA	TRBV19	CASSYRGAGELFF	TGTGCCAGTAGTTACAGGGGGGCCGGGGAGCTGTTTTTT
TRBJ1-2	TRBD1	once	TRBV10-2	CASGQGPFYGYTF	TGCGCCAGCGGACAGGGGCCGTTCTATGGCTACACCTTC
TRBJ2-2	NA	NA	TRBV30	CAWSDPREAYTGELFF	TGTGCCTGGAGTGATCCTAGGGAAGCCTACACCGGGGAGCTGTTTTTT
TRBJ1-5	NA	once	TRBV6-6	CASSFDQPQHF	TGTGCCAGCAGTTTCGATCAGCCCCAGCATTTT
TRBJ2-1	NA	NA	TRBV7-9	CASSNRLEWYNEQFF	TGTGCCAGCAGCAACAGGTTAGAGTGGTACAATGAGCAGTTCTTC
TRBJ2-1	TRBD1	NA	TRBV6-6	CASSYHLGTAYNEQFF	TGTGCCAGCAGCTACCACCTGGGGACAGCTTACAATGAGCAGTTCTTC
TRBJ2-2	NA	NA	TRBV7-9	CASSLEFTGELFF	TGTGCCAGCAGCTTAGAATTTACCGGGGAGCTGTTTTTT
TRBJ2-6	NA	NA	TRBV27	CASSLGGSGANVLTF	TGTGCCAGCAGTTTAGGGGGTTCTGGGGCCAACGTCCTGACTTTC
TRBJ2-7	NA	NA	TRBV9	CASSGGTDEQYF	TGTGCCAGCAGCGGCGGGACAGACGAGCAGTACTTC
TRBJ2-5	NA	NA	TRBV5-1	CASSNYGTEKETQYF	TGCGCCAGCAGCAACTACGGGACGGAGAAAGAGACCCAGTACTTC
TRBJ2-1	TRBD2	NA	TRBV28	CASRRTSGSNFF	TGTGCCAGCAGACGGACTAGCGGGAGTAACTTCTTC
TRBJ2-1	TRBD2	NA	TRBV19	CASYDSGTSGPNEQFF	TGTGCCAGTTACGACTCCGGGACTAGCGGGCCCAATGAGCAGTTCTTC
TRBJ2-3	NA	once	TRBV19	CASSVSGDTQYF	TGTGCCAGTAGTGTTAGCGGAGATACGCAGTATTTT
TRBJ2-5	NA	NA	TRBV5-1	CASSLRQGMEGETQYF	TGCGCCAGCAGCTTGAGGCAGGGTATGGAAGGAGAGACCCAGTACTTC
TRBJ2-2	NA	NA	TRBV5-1	CASSLVGYGGELFF	TGCGCCAGCAGCTTGGTGGGATACGGCGGGGAGCTGTTTTTT
TRBJ2-3	NA	NA	TRBV27	CASSADRDNTDTQYF	TGTGCCAGCAGTGCGGACAGAGATAACACAGATACGCAGTATTTT
TRBJ2-1	TRBD1	NA	TRBV7-9	CASSWDRGPYNEQFF	TGTGCCAGCAGCTGGGACAGGGGGCCCTACAATGAGCAGTTCTTC
TRBJ1-4	NA	NA	TRBV9	CASSVGTYEKLFF	TGTGCCAGCAGCGTAGGGACCTATGAAAAACTGTTTTTT
TRBJ2-1	TRBD2	NA	TRBV27	CASSLSSGGYNEQFF	TGTGCCAGCAGTTTGAGTAGCGGGGGATACAATGAGCAGTTCTTC
TRBJ1-5	TRBD1	NA	TRBV15	CATSRGEGGDSNQPQHF	TGTGCCACCAGCAGAGGTGAAGGGGGCGATAGCAATCAGCCCCAGCATTTT
TRBJ2-7	NA	NA	TRBV7-9	CASSLVQAYEQYF	TGTGCCAGCAGCTTAGTCCAAGCCTACGAGCAGTACTTC
TRBJ2-1	NA	NA	TRBV7-9	CASSGGTAQTLTNEQFF	TGTGCCAGCAGCGGCGGGACTGCCCAGACGCTCACCAATGAGCAGTTCTTC
TRBJ2-7	NA	NA	TRBV2	CASSGDSTYEQYF	TGTGCCAGCAGTGGGGACTCCACCTACGAGCAGTACTTC
TRBJ2-5	TRBD1	NA	TRBV10-3	CAISGEAKDRVVETQYF	TGTGCCATCAGTGGGGAAGCAAAGGACAGGGTGGTAGAGACCCAGTACTTC
TRBJ2-7	NA	NA	TRBV2	CASSVGMNYEQYF	TGTGCCAGCAGCGTCGGGATGAACTACGAGCAGTACTTC
TRBJ1-1	NA	NA	TRBV5-8	CASSLGGSGTFF	TGTGCCAGCAGCTTGGGGGGTAGCGGGACTTTCTTT
TRBJ2-3	NA	NA	TRBV11-2	CASSLGRAGISTDTQYF	TGTGCCAGCAGCTTAGGTCGTGCGGGAATTAGCACAGATACGCAGTATTTT
TRBJ1-1	NA	NA	TRBV6-5	CATSVGGNTEAFF	TGTGCCACTTCAGTGGGGGGGAACACTGAAGCTTTCTTT
TRBJ2-1	NA	NA	TRBV6-5	CASSYSIVGGGNEQFF	TGTGCCAGCAGTTACTCGATCGTGGGAGGGGGCAATGAGCAGTTCTTC
TRBJ2-2	NA	NA	TRBV6-5	CASKGLPMNTGELFF	TGTGCCAGCAAAGGACTACCGATGAACACCGGGGAGCTGTTTTTT
TRBJ1-2	NA	NA	TRBV5-4	CASSSNRFQTVLEVGYTF	TGTGCCAGCAGCTCGAACCGATTTCAGACCGTTCTGGAAGTTGGCTACACCTTC